The source of this TCR beta chain is a study of graft-versus-host responses after intestinal transplantation. Study background: Each of the recipients got a multivisceral, liver-intestinal, or isolated intestinal transplant. Recipients across the board were started on anti-thymocyte globulin induction, then kept on tacrolimus and steroids for around three years.

This table comes from immunoSEQ multiplex PCR, and its TCRdb copy is limited to in-frame clones, with some not included. The table includes fewer than 85,000 clones, 85% to 95% detected once. Broader study findings: Peak levels of circulating GvH clones tracked with early post-transplant HvG declines. GvH clones were found in recipient marrow; some appeared first in ileum or blood.

The CDR3 extends over 16 amino acids. The V and J ends lost 5 bases and 2 bases respectively, with 18 bases between them. Germline V gene sequence: CDR1 SEHNR, CDR2 FQNEAQ (reference sequence). This clone was detected only a few times. Its antigen is currently unknown. Material: unstimulated CD8+ T cells sorted from spleen or lymph node cells, obtained before intestinal transplant. The receptor was derived from a human donor who received an intestinal transplant. The chain combines TRBV7-9 with TRBJ2-5, with a weak D call TRBD2 (6 bases). The DNA for the CDR3 is TGTGCCAGCAGCGGCCGGAGGAGGGCCCAGCAAGAGACCCAGTACTTC. This gives the protein CASSGRRRAQQETQYF.